A selection of T cell receptor beta chains follows, all from one sample in a study of T cell clonotyping in hematopoietic cell transplantation. Libraries were prepared by immunoSEQ multiplex PCR; TCRdb keeps only in-frame clonotypes and omits some of them. The sample carries 10,000 to 14,000 clones, 89% recorded once. Source: PBMCs, taken 100 days after allogeneic stem cell transplant. These receptor sequences come from an older female patient who had an allogeneic stem cell transplant from an unrelated donor, so the T cells may come from the graft donor. Some clones in this sample may be carry-over from other donors' samples. Both conserved end residues are part of each CDR3. The D gene is left open where the match is weak. Size values are once, few and many counts, or a class for expanded clones, and some rows have none.

>.|TRBV5-8|TRBJ1-1|.
TGTGCCAGCAGCTTGAGGGGGGGCACTGAAGCTTTCTTT
CASSLRGGTEAFF
>TRBD2|TRBV29-1|TRBJ2-7|.
TGCAGCGCCGACGGTGTGTCTAGCGGGAGTTCAAGCGATGTCTACGAGCAGTACTTC
CSADGVSSGSSSDVYEQYF
>.|TRBV6-5|TRBJ2-1|once
TGTGCCAGCAGCCTGACTCCAAACTCCTACAATGAGCAGTTCTTC
CASSLTPNSYNEQFF
>.|TRBV7-9|TRBJ1-1|.
TGTGCCAGCAGTGGGCCGAACACTGAAGCTTTCTTT
CASSGPNTEAFF
>.|TRBV11-3|TRBJ2-7|.
TGTGCCAGCAGCTTAGGAACAGGGTTAAACTACGAGCAGTACTTC
CASSLGTGLNYEQYF
>TRBD1|TRBV18|TRBJ1-1|.
TGTGCCAGCTCACTGGACAGGGCCACTGAAGCTTTCTTT
CASSLDRATEAFF
>.|TRBV29-1|TRBJ1-3|.
TGCAGCGTTGAAGATGGGGGCAATGGAAACACCATATATTTT
CSVEDGGNGNTIYF
>TRBD1|TRBV7-8|TRBJ1-4|.
TGTGCCAGCAGCGCCCGGGACAGAGGCGAAAAACTGTTTTTT
CASSARDRGEKLFF
>.|TRBV6-6|TRBJ2-7|.
TGTGCCAGCAGTCCCGACCTTGCTGCCCCTATCGAGCAGTACTTC
CASSPDLAAPIEQYF
>.|TRBV29-1|TRBJ2-2|.
TGCAGCGTTGGAAAAGCGGCGAACACCGGGGAGCTGTTTTTT
CSVGKAANTGELFF
>TRBD2|TRBV28|TRBJ2-7|.
TGTGCCAGCAGTTCCCGGACTAGCGGGAGCCCCTACGAGCAGTACTTC
CASSSRTSGSPYEQYF
>.|TRBV19|TRBJ1-1|.
TGTGCCAGTAGTATACCCCTAAACAGGGACCAAGCTTTCTTT
CASSIPLNRDQAFF
>.|TRBV4-3|TRBJ1-3|.
TGCGCCAGCAGCCAAGATGGGCCGAGCTCTGGAAACACCATATATTTT
CASSQDGPSSGNTIYF
>.|TRBV4-3|TRBJ2-1|.
TGCGCCAGCAGCCAAGGGACCCATGAGCAGTTCTTC
CASSQGTHEQFF
>.|TRBV27|TRBJ2-7|.
TGTGCCAGCGCCTCCTTCGCTGGAGTAGGCTACGAGCAGTACTTC
CASASFAGVGYEQYF
>.|TRBV28|TRBJ2-3|.
TGTGCCAGCAGTTTTACGGGCACAGATACGCAGTATTTT
CASSFTGTDTQYF
>.|TRBV18|TRBJ2-3|.
TGTGCCAGCTCACCACCGGAGAGCACAGATACGCAGTATTTT
CASSPPESTDTQYF
>TRBD1|TRBV15|TRBJ1-5|.
TGTGCCACCAGCAGAGGTACGGGACAGGGTAATCAGCCCCAGCATTTT
CATSRGTGQGNQPQHF
>.|TRBV6-5|TRBJ1-5|.
TGTGCCAGCAGGGAAACGGAAGCTAGCAATCAGCCCCAGCATTTT
CASRETEASNQPQHF
>.|TRBV9|TRBJ2-5|.
TGTGCCAGCAGCGTAGGGCCCAGGGTGAAAGAGACCCAGTACTTC
CASSVGPRVKETQYF
>TRBD2|TRBV7-7|TRBJ2-2|few
TGTGCTAGCAGCCCCGGACTAGCGGGAGGAATAAGGGTTGCCGGGGAGCTGTTTTTT
CASSPGLAGGIRVAGELFF
>.|TRBV7-3|TRBJ1-5|.
TGTGCCAGCAGCTTAGGACAGTATGATCCATGGCCCCAGCATTTT
CASSLGQYDPWPQHF
>.|TRBV27|TRBJ1-1|.
TGTGCCAGCAGTTCCTTAGGTGGGGAAACTGAAGCTTTCTTT
CASSSLGGETEAFF
>TRBD2|TRBV4-3|TRBJ2-7|.
TGCGCCAGCAGCCAAGAGGCGACTAGCGGGATTTCCTACGAGCAGTACTTC
CASSQEATSGISYEQYF
>TRBD1|TRBV29-1|TRBJ1-1|.
TGCAGCGTGGAACGGGGACAGGGGCCGCCGAGGGACACTGAAGCTTTCTTT
CSVERGQGPPRDTEAFF
>TRBD2|TRBV6-5|TRBJ2-5|once
TGTGCCAGCAGTTACTCAGCGGGAGGGAAAGAGACCCAGTACTTC
CASSYSAGGKETQYF
>.|TRBV6-5|TRBJ2-3|.
TGTGCCAGCAGTTACTCGGGTACTAGCACAGATACGCAGTATTTT
CASSYSGTSTDTQYF
>TRBD2|TRBV27|TRBJ2-5|.
TGTGCCAGCAGTTTATCGCCTAGCGGGATGGAAGAGACCCAGTACTTC
CASSLSPSGMEETQYF
>TRBD2|TRBV7-9|TRBJ2-2|.
TGTGCCAGCAGCTCGGGACTAGCGGGAGTCGGGGAGCTGTTTTTT
CASSSGLAGVGELFF
>.|TRBV18|TRBJ2-5|.
TGTGCCAGCTGTCCTCAAGGTCGGGAGACCCAGTACTTC
CASCPQGRETQYF
>TRBD2|TRBV28|TRBJ2-7|medium-sized
TGTGCCAGCAGCCCTACTAGCGGTTCCTACGAGCAGTACTTC
CASSPTSGSYEQYF
>.|TRBV28|TRBJ2-5|.
TGTGCCAGCAGTTTACAGTCCCGGGAGACCCAGTACTTC
CASSLQSRETQYF
>.|TRBV5-4|TRBJ1-3|.
TGTGCCAGCAGCTTGGAGTCCGGGTCAGGAAACACCATATATTTT
CASSLESGSGNTIYF
>.|TRBV7-9|TRBJ2-7|few
TGTGCCAGCAGCCCCAGAACGGTCGAGCAGTACTTC
CASSPRTVEQYF